The TCR beta chain under discussion was sequenced for a study of Ad26.COV2.S vaccination and SARS-CoV-2 variants (TCRdb year 2021). Some background on the complete study: Vaccine-arm donors came from COV1001, a multicentre, randomized, double-blind, placebo-controlled phase I-IIa trial of Ad26.COV2.S in healthy adults. A total of around 32 samples were included in the TCR-sequenced set, comprising about 20 Ad26.COV2.S vaccine recipients, 5 placebo recipients and 8 SARS-CoV-2 convalescent individuals. Investigators did not know the trial group allocation while performing experiments and assessing outcomes. Ad26.COV2.S was administered intramuscularly at 5 x 10^10 or 1 x 10^11 viral particles, either as a single shot or as two shots given 56 days apart. Trial participants were randomized into five groups of five: low-dose or high-dose Ad26.COV2.S given once or twice, or placebo on both occasions. TCRbeta repertoire sequencing was used to assess the specificity and breadth of SARS-CoV-2-reactive T cell receptors after Ad26.COV2.S vaccination. The paper's findings and limits, for the study overall: Substantial breadth of spike-specific CD8+ and CD4+ T cell responses was reported after vaccination. Comparing responses between vaccine doses or regimens was not something the study was powered to do. The authors noted that the TCR breadth and depth analyses may have underestimated total T cell responses. Non-spike TCR breadth was comparable between vaccine and placebo recipients, consistent with the vaccine containing only spike. Ad26.COV2.S recipients had higher spike-specific TCR breadth than placebo recipients (P = 0.0014).

Trimming takes 0 bases from V and 4 bases from J, and the germline ends sit 13 bases apart. Taken from the germline V gene, the CDR1 and CDR2 loops are SGHTA and FQGNSA. Including the terminal cysteine and phenylalanine, the CDR3 comprises 15 residues. Only the CDR3 part of the read is kept: 45 bases, read in frame from the first base. The sample's treatment or condition label, decoded: some 20 received Ad26.COV2.S at low or high dose, single or two shots; roughly five received placebo; per-sample allocation not given. For vaccine and placebo recipients, the sequenced repertoires came from samples collected on day 63 after the first injection. In Cohort 1b, some 25 adults aged 18-55 years were enrolled at a single site in Boston, USA, between 29 July and 7 August 2020. As a vaccine, Ad26.COV2.S was a replication-incompetent adenovirus type 26 vector that expressed a prefusion-stabilized SARS-CoV-2 spike protein derived from the original Wuhan strain.

The immunoSEQ Assay was the method used to sequence TCRbeta CDR3 regions. After extraction, genomic DNA underwent amplification by bias-controlled multiplex PCR, followed by high-throughput sequencing. Per the source publication's procedure: To quantify the absolute abundance of every unique TCRbeta CDR3 region, sequences were collapsed and filtered. Usable DNA was measured by amplifying reference genes present in all nucleated cells, and TCRbeta template counts were normalized to that usable DNA to estimate T cell fraction. Repertoire TCRs were annotated as SARS-CoV-2-specific when V gene, CDR3 amino acid sequence and J gene were exactly matched to a known reactive TCR set. MIRA supplied the reference SARS-CoV-2 TCR set, which was filtered for enrichment in COVID-19-positive ImmuneCODE repertoires so that public or cross-reactive TCRs were removed. Based on the MIRA antigens, annotated TCRs were further analysed at the level of specific ORF or position within ORF. Breadth was defined as the number of annotated unique rearrangements divided by the total number of unique productive rearrangements, and depth was defined as the summed frequency of the annotated unique rearrangements. TCR breadth was compared between groups using two-sided Wilcoxon rank-sum tests. This immuneACCESS table, as held by TCRdb, lists in-frame sequences with V and J called but not all clones. Of the missing ones, under half trace to an unresolved V gene in checked studies; the others have no known cause. V, J and clone size are taken as reported in that table, and D and trimming were inferred from the DNA itself. This sample has 350,000 to 600,000 clones in its table, and about 88% of those were observed once. The top ten hold 1.5% to 2% of the sample.

As concerns this clone: No antigen is known for it. There are no base qualities to consult, and no much larger clone falls within one base.

Here the chain combines TRBV7-2 and TRBJ2-7, with a weak D call of TRBD1 (5 bases match). This clonotype was obtained from a person between 18 and 59 years old who received the Ad26.COV2.S COVID-19 vaccine or a placebo. The specimen was peripheral blood, collected in a trial of Ad26.COV2.S vaccine versus placebo. The encoded CDR3 is CASSLAGLGVYEQYF. The DNA sequence reads TGTGCCAGCAGCTTAGCGGGGCTAGGGGTATACGAGCAGTACTTC.